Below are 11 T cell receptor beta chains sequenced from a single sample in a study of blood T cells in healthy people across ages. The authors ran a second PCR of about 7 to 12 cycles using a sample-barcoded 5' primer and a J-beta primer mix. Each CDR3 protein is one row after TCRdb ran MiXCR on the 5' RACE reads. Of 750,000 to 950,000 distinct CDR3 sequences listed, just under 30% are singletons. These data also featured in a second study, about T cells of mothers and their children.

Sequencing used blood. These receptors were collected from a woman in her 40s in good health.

The CDR3 region has the DNA TGCAGTGCTAGAAGTTTCGTGGGGGGGCCCGTAGATACGCAGTATTTT. Translation: CSARSFVGGPVDTQYF. This chain uses TRBV20-1 with TRBJ2-3; TRBD2 might be the D (7 bases). V lost 2 bases and J 5 bases, leaving 20 bases between the germline ends. This CDR3 contains 16 residues. Per germline, CDR1 DFQATT and CDR2 SNEGSKA (reference sequence).

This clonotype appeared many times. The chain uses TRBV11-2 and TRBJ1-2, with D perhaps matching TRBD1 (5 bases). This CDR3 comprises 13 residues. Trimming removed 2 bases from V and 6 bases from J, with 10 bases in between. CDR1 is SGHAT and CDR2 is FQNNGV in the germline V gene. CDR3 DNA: TGTGCCAGCAGCTTAAACAGGAAAGATGGCTACACCTTC. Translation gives CASSLNRKDGYTF.

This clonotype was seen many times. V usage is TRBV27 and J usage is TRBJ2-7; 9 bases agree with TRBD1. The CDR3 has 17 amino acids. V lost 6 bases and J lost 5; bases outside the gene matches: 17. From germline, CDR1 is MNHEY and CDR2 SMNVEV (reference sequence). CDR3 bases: TGTGCCAGCAGCGCCACCTCCGGGACAGGGAGTTTCGACGAGCAGTACTTC. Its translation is CASSATSGTGSFDEQYF.

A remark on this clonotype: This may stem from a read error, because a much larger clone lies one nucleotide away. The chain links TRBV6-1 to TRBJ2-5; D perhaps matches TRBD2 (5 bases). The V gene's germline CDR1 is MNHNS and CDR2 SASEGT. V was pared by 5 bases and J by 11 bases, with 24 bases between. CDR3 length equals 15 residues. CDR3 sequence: CASSPRRTRGIGQYF. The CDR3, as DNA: TGTGCCAGCAGTCCCCGTCGGACTCGAGGAATAGGGCAGTACTTC.

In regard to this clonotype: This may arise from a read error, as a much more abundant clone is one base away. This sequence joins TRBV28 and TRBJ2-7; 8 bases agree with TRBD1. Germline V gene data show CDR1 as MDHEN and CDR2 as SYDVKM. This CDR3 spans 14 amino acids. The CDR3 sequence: CVSRLRTGIHEQYF. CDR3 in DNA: TGTGTCAGCAGGTTGAGGACAGGGATCCACGAGCAGTACTTC.

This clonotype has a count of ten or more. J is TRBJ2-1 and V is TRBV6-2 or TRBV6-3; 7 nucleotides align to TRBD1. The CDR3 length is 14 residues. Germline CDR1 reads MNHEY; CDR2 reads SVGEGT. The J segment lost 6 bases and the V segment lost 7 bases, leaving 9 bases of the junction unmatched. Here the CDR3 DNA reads TGTGCCAGCAAGGGGGCTAGATCCCTCAATGAGCAGTTCTTC. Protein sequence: CASKGARSLNEQFF.

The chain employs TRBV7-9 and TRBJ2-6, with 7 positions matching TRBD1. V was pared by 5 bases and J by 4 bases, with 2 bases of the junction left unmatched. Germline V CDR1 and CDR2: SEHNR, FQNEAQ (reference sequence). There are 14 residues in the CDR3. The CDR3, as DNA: TGTGCCAGCAGCAGGACAGGCGGGGCCAACGTCCTGACTTTC. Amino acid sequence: CASSRTGGANVLTF.

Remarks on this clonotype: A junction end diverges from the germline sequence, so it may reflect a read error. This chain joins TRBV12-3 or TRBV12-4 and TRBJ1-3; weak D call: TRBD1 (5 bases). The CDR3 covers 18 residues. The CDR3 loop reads CASSLRSRGVNSGNTRYF. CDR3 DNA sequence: TGTGCCAGCAGTTTAAGATCCCGGGGGGTCAACTCTGGAAACACCAGATATTTT.

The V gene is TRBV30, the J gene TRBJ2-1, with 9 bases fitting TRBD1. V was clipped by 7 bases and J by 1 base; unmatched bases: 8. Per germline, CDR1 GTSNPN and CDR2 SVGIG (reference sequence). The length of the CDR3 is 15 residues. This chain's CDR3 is CAYGWGQGSYNEQFF. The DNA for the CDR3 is TGTGCCTACGGTTGGGGACAGGGTTCCTACAATGAGCAGTTCTTC.

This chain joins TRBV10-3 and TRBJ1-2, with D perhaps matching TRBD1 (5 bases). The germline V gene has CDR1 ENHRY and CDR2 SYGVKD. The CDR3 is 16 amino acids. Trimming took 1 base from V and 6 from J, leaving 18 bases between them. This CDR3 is CAISELLGTMNHGYTF. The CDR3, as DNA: TGTGCCATCAGTGAGTTACTAGGGACGATGAATCATGGCTACACCTTC.

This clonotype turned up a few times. DNA of the CDR3: TGTGCCAGCAGTTCCATGCGAGGGAGCGGGCAGTATTTT. It codes for CASSSMRGSGQYF. The chain employs TRBV12-3 or TRBV12-4 and TRBJ2-3; tentatively, D is TRBD2 (5 bases). Trimming removed 4 bases at V and 11 bases at J, with 16 bases between. The CDR3 is 13 amino acids.